This T cell receptor beta chain stems from a study of T cell repertoires in cytomegalovirus infection. Background on the study: The public TCR beta signatures pointed to both CMV infection and matching HLA type.

TCRdb redid the calling of the reads with MiXCR, one entry per CDR3 protein. The repertoire has some 400,000 distinct CDR3 sequences, 15% to 20% of them found once; the top ten carry 8.5% to 10%. This clonotype was recorded many times. This CDR3 has 13 residues. V lost 1 base, J lost 9 bases, and 10 bases lay in between. CDR1 SGHVS and CDR2 FNYEAQ come from the germline V gene. The TCR was taken from a human donor in good health (CMV status not recorded). Some clones in this sample may be carry-over from other donors' samples. The sequenced material came from PBMCs. This sequence joins TRBV7-6 and TRBJ1-3, with D uncertain. This CDR3 reads CASSLDSSSTIYF. The CDR3 region has the DNA TGTGCCAGCAGCTTAGACTCCTCGAGCACCATATATTTT.